The 21 T cell receptor beta chains below come from one sample, sequenced in a study of blood T cell repertoires in COVID-19. Repertoires were generated with immunoSEQ multiplex PCR, while TCRdb's copy carries only in-frame clones and drops some. The sample includes 650,000 to 800,000 clones, approximately 90% of them seen just once. The specimen sequenced was peripheral blood. These receptors came from a woman younger than 30 with acute or convalescent COVID-19.

V usage is TRBV3-1 (or the pseudogene TRBV3-2) and J usage is TRBJ1-1; 7 nucleotides match TRBD1. The CDR3 contains 14 residues. J lost 0 bases, V lost 5 bases, and 3 bases had no gene match. CDR1 LGHDT and CDR2 YNNKEL come from the germline V gene (reference sequence). In nucleotides, the CDR3 is TGTGCCAGCAGCTACACAGGGGTGAACACTGAAGCTTTCTTT. Protein product: CASSYTGVNTEAFF.

This clone was observed a single time. This chain connects TRBV7-9 to TRBJ1-3; perhaps TRBD1 as D (5 bases). V was pared by 1 base and J by 4 bases, with 11 bases between. Germline V gene lookup returns CDR1 SEHNR and CDR2 FQNEAQ (reference sequence). The CDR3 has 15 residues. The DNA for the CDR3 is TGTGCCAGCAGCTTAGGAGTAGGGGTCGGAAACACCATATATTTT. Residues: CASSLGVGVGNTIYF.

A single count supports this clone. The chain has TRBV10-1 and TRBJ2-7, with a possible D match to TRBD1 (6 bases). CDR1 is WNHNN, CDR2 SYGVQD, per germline (reference sequence). CDR3 length: 13 residues. With 10 bases removed from V and 1 base from J, the gap between germline ends came to 14 bases. The CDR3 nucleotides are TGCGCCACTATAGACAGGCCTTCCTACGAGCAGTACTTC. Its translation is CATIDRPSYEQYF.

This clone has just one count. DNA of the CDR3: TGTGCCAGTGAGGACAGGGCTTATGATACGCAGTATTTT. Translation gives CASEDRAYDTQYF. The chain joins TRBV19 to TRBJ2-3, with 8 bases that match TRBD1. The CDR3 is 13 residues long. Germline V CDR1 and CDR2: LNHDA, SQIVND (reference sequence). The J segment lost 6 bases and the V segment lost 8 bases, leaving 7 bases of the junction unmatched.

Details on this clone: A clone one base away is much larger, so this may be a read error. The chain combines TRBV12-3 or TRBV12-4 with TRBJ1-2; TRBD1 aligns across 8 bases. V gave up 5 bases and J gave up 3 bases; unmatched junction bases: 2. The CDR3 covers 13 residues. CDR3 nucleotides: TGTGCCAGCAGTCCGACAGGGGACTATGGCTACACCTTC. Protein product: CASSPTGDYGYTF.

V and J are TRBV19 and TRBJ1-2, with D maybe TRBD1 (5 bases). The CDR3 has 11 residues. CDR1 is LNHDA, CDR2 SQIVND, per germline (reference sequence). Trimming removed 10 bases at V and 4 bases at J, with 10 bases between. The CDR3 coding sequence is TGTGCCACCTCACAGGCCTATGGCTACACCTTC. Amino acid sequence: CATSQAYGYTF. The full variable domain, rest sourced from reference TRBV19 and TRBJ1-2, is DGGITQSPKYLFRKEGQNVTLSCEQNLNHDAMYWYRQDPGQGLRLIYYSQIVNDFQKGDIAEGYSVSREKKESFPLTVTSAQKNPTAFYLCATSQAYGYTFGSGTRLTVV.

The CDR3 DNA sequence: TGTGCCTCCCGGGACAATGGAAACACCATATATTTT. Protein: CASRDNGNTIYF. The chain recombines TRBV10-3 with TRBJ1-3; tentative D call: TRBD1 (6 bases). Germline CDR1 and CDR2: ENHRY and SYGVKD. V shed 11 bases and J shed 3 bases, with 11 bases lying between them. This CDR3 has 12 amino acids.

The chain recombines TRBV28 with TRBJ1-2; the match to TRBD1 covers 8 bases. Germline CDR1 is MDHEN and CDR2 is SYDVKM. Germline trimming cut 6 bases from V and 4 bases from J; bases unmatched to any gene: 10. The CDR3 consists of 15 residues. CDR3 DNA: TGTGCCAGCAGCCCGACCCCCGGACAGGGCTATGGCTACACCTTC. Translation gives CASSPTPGQGYGYTF.

The chain uses TRBV6-2 or TRBV6-3 and TRBJ1-2, with 7 bases aligning to TRBD1. This CDR3 has 17 amino acids. Germline V gene data show CDR1 as MNHEY and CDR2 as SVGEGT. The trim removed 7 bases at V and 0 bases at J, leaving 14 bases unmatched. The CDR3 sequence is CASIPLDRGQPNYGYTF. The CDR3 DNA reads as TGTGCCAGCATCCCCCTTGACCGGGGACAGCCTAACTATGGCTACACCTTC.

This chain links TRBV9 with TRBJ1-2; 7 bases fit TRBD1. The junction had 9 bases not matched to a gene; V was cut back by 4 bases and J by 6 bases. CDR3 length: 14 amino acids. The germline CDR1 and CDR2 sequences are SGDLS and YYNGEE. CDR3 sequence reads: CASSTRTGGDGYTF. The CDR3 DNA reads TGTGCCAGCAGCACCCGGACAGGAGGGGATGGCTACACCTTC.

V and J are TRBV6-6 and TRBJ1-2; D call uncertain. CDR1 and CDR2 from the germline V gene are MNHNY and SVGAGI (reference sequence). Trimming removed 2 bases from V and 5 bases from J, with 18 bases in between. CDR3 size: 16 residues. The CDR3 DNA reads as TGTGCCAGCAGTTACGCCCCAGATAGCGTGGGGTATGGCTACACCTTC. Protein sequence: CASSYAPDSVGYGYTF.

J is TRBJ1-2 and V is TRBV5-6, with D hard to call. Per the germline V gene, CDR1 is SGHDT and CDR2 is YYEEEE. The V and J ends lost 4 bases and 11 bases respectively, with 21 bases between them. There are 14 residues in the CDR3. CDR3 coding DNA: TGTGCCAGCAGCCCACCTCTTCCTATAAGAGGTTACACCTTC. Translation: CASSPPLPIRGYTF.

The V call is TRBV6-2 or TRBV6-3, the J call TRBJ1-2, with TRBD1 matching over 11 bases. The CDR3 is 13 residues long. V lost 5 bases and J lost 6; bases outside the gene matches: 2. Germline V gene data show CDR1 as MNHEY and CDR2 as SVGEGT. In DNA form, the CDR3 reads TGTGCCAGCAGTAGGACAGGGGGCCATGGCTACACCTTC. As protein: CASSRTGGHGYTF.

The chain has TRBV4-2 and TRBJ2-7; 7 bases align to TRBD1. The trim removed 7 bases at V and 6 bases at J, leaving 15 bases unmatched. The germline CDR1 and CDR2 sequences are LGHNA and YNFKEQ. The CDR3 has 15 amino acids. CDR3 sequence (DNA): TGTGCCAGCACCACTAGACAGGGTATCGGCGCCGAGCAGTACTTC. Its translation is CASTTRQGIGAEQYF.

This clone has a handful of counts. The genes are TRBV6-2 or TRBV6-3 and TRBJ1-1; D not certain. The CDR3 is made up of 12 amino acids. Trimming cost V 6 bases and J 3 bases, with 8 bases left between them. Per germline, CDR1 MNHEY and CDR2 SVGEGT. CDR3 protein: CASSEGYTEAFF. For the CDR3, the DNA is TGTGCCAGCAGCGAGGGATACACTGAAGCTTTCTTT.

The chain is built from TRBV9 and TRBJ1-4; D possibly corresponds to TRBD1 (5 bases). CDR1 SGDLS and CDR2 YYNGEE come from the germline V gene. V lost 3 bases to trimming and J lost 6 bases, with 12 bases between them. The CDR3 runs to 14 residues. The CDR3 bases are TGTGCCAGCAGCGCTACAATGGGGCATGAAAAACTGTTTTTT. It codes for CASSATMGHEKLFF.

The chain recombines TRBV4-1 with TRBJ2-7; 11 bases agree with TRBD2. The germline V gene encodes CDR1 MGHRA and CDR2 YSYEKL. V gave up 2 bases and J gave up 6 bases; unmatched junction bases: 6. This CDR3 contains 15 residues. The CDR3 is CASSQFSGGAGEQYF. The CDR3 coding sequence is TGCGCCAGCAGCCAATTTAGCGGGGGGGCGGGCGAGCAGTACTTC.

The chain combines TRBV19 with TRBJ1-2, with D perhaps matching TRBD1 (6 bases). Germline V gene data show CDR1 as LNHDA and CDR2 as SQIVND (reference sequence). The CDR3 sequence is 14 residues long. The V end lost 1 base, the J end lost 8 bases, and 14 bases lay between the germline ends. The CDR3 is CASSIGGGSGGYTF. The DNA for the CDR3 is TGTGCCAGTAGTATAGGAGGGGGAAGTGGCGGCTACACCTTC. Variable domain in full (rest from reference TRBV19 and TRBJ1-2): DGGITQSPKYLFRKEGQNVTLSCEQNLNHDAMYWYRQDPGQGLRLIYYSQIVNDFQKGDIAEGYSVSREKKESFPLTVTSAQKNPTAFYLCASSIGGGSGGYTFGSGTRLTVV.

This chain links TRBV12-3 or TRBV12-4 with TRBJ2-7; D uncertain. Trimming shortened V by 8 bases and J by 0 bases, and 11 bases separated the two germline ends. The CDR3 runs 13 residues. CDR3 sequence reads: CASQDWNSYEQYF. The CDR3 DNA sequence: TGTGCCAGCCAAGACTGGAACTCCTACGAGCAGTACTTC.

The V call is TRBV25-1, the J call TRBJ1-4; D is possibly TRBD1 (5 bases). The CDR3 loop spans 14 amino acids. V dropped 3 bases and J dropped 6 bases, with 11 bases sitting between them. Looked up from germline, CDR1 is MGHDK and CDR2 is SYGVNS. As DNA, the CDR3 is TGTGCCAGCAGTGACCCCAGGGTGGATGAAAAACTGTTTTTT. This gives the protein CASSDPRVDEKLFF.

This chain's CDR3 is CASSLNPGSGYEQYF. CDR3 coding DNA: TGCGCCAGCAGCTTGAATCCGGGGAGTGGATACGAGCAGTACTTC. The chain couples TRBV5-1 to TRBJ2-7, with a weak D call TRBD2 (5 bases). The CDR3 is 15 amino acids. V was trimmed by 1 base and J by 4 bases, leaving 15 bases between them. Germline CDR1 SGHRS, CDR2 YFSETQ.